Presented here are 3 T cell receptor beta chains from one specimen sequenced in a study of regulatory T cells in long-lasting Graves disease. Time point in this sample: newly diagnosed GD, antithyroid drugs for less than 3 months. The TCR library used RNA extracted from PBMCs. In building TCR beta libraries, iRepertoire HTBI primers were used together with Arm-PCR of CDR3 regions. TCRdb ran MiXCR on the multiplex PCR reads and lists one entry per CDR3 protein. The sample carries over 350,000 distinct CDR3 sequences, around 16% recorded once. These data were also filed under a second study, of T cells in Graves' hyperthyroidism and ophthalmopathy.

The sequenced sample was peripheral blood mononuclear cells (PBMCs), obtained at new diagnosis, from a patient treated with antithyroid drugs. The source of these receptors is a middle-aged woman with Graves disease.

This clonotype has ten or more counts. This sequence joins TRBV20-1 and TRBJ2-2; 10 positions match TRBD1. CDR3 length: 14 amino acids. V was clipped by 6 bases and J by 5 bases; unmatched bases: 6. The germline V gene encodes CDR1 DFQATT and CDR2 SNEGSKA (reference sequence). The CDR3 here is CSAGKDRGTGELFF. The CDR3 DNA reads TGCAGTGCCGGGAAGGACAGGGGGACCGGGGAGCTGTTTTTT.

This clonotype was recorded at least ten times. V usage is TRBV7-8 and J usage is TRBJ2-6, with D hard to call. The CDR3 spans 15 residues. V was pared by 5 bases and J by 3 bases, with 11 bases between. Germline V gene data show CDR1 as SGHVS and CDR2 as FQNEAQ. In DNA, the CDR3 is TGTGCCAGCAGCCGCCGGGTCGGTGGGGCCAACGTCCTGACTTTC. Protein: CASSRRVGGANVLTF.

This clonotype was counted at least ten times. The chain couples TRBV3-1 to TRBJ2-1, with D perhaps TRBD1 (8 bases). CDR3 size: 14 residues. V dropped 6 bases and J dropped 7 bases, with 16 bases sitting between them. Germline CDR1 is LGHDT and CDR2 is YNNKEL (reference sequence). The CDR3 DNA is TGTGCCAGCAGACCAACAGGGGGAGGGAATGAGCAGTTCTTC. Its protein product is CASRPTGGGNEQFF.